A single sample gave rise to the 30 T cell receptor beta chains below, sequenced in a study of T cells in Graves' hyperthyroidism and ophthalmopathy. RNA transcripts served as the template for amplifying TCR beta CDR3 regions. With the HTBI primer set, the TCR CDR3 went through a first round of RT-PCR. TCRdb called the multiplex PCR reads again in MiXCR, with one record for every CDR3 protein. Among 600,000 to 700,000 distinct CDR3 sequences listed, just under 45% were seen once. The sequencing sample was made of peripheral blood or thyroid tissue (not recorded which). These receptors came from an adult man with Graves' disease, either hyperthyroidism or ophthalmopathy (not recorded which).

This clonotype was seen ten or more times. The chain has TRBV7-2 and TRBJ2-7; D may correspond to TRBD1 or TRBD2 (5 bases each). Between the trimmed V and J ends, which lost 4 bases and 12 bases, there was a span of 22 bases. The germline V gene has CDR1 SGHTA and CDR2 FQGNSA. The length of the CDR3 is 14 residues. This CDR3 reads CASSSYSGTSGRYF. For the CDR3, the DNA is TGTGCCAGCAGCTCCTATTCCGGGACCTCAGGGAGGTACTTC.

This clonotype was seen at least ten times. The chain carries TRBV12-3 or TRBV12-4 and TRBJ1-1, with TRBD1 matching over 8 bases. The CDR3 runs 13 residues. J gave up 9 bases and V 5 bases, and 8 bases lay outside the gene matches. The CDR3 loop reads CASSPGTGRQAFF. In DNA, the CDR3 is TGTGCCAGCAGTCCAGGGACAGGACGACAAGCTTTCTTT.

The chain couples TRBV29-1 to TRBJ2-7; 7 positions agree with TRBD1. Germline V lookup: CDR1 SQVTM, CDR2 ANQGSEA. The trim removed 8 bases at V and 6 bases at J, leaving 7 bases unmatched. CDR3 length: 11 amino acids. The CDR3 nucleotides read TGCAGCCTGACAGGGACGGGCGAGCAGTACTTC. It yields the protein CSLTGTGEQYF.

This clonotype has just a few counts. The J gene is TRBJ2-5, the V gene TRBV7-3; tentatively, D is TRBD2 (7 bases). Deletions cut 5 bases from V and 1 base from J, with 14 bases between. The CDR3 is made up of 15 amino acids. Per germline, CDR1 SGHTA and CDR2 FQGTGA. In DNA, the CDR3 is TGTGCCAGCAGCGAAGGGGGGGGAGGCCAAGAGACCCAGTACTTC. As protein: CASSEGGGGQETQYF.

V gene TRBV2 combines with J gene TRBJ1-6; 7 bases match TRBD1. The germline gives CDR1 SNHLY, CDR2 FYNNEI. J lost 5 bases, V lost 4 bases, and 8 bases had no gene match. The CDR3 spans 16 residues. As DNA, the CDR3 is TGTGCCAGCAGTGCACCGACAGGGTTCAATAATTCACCCCTCCACTTT. It specifies CASSAPTGFNNSPLHF.

In this sample, this clonotype turned up many times. CDR3 bases: TGTGCCAGCAGTACGGGGCCAGGATATAGCAATCAGCCCCAGCATTTT. This encodes CASSTGPGYSNQPQHF. V usage is TRBV7-8 and J usage is TRBJ1-5, with D maybe TRBD1 (5 bases). Looked up from germline, CDR1 is SGHVS and CDR2 is FQNEAQ. The CDR3 covers 16 residues. Trimming removed 6 bases at V and 0 bases at J, with 15 bases between.

The chain carries TRBV2 and TRBJ2-7, with TRBD1 matching 12 bases. This CDR3 region has 13 residues. The V gene's germline CDR1 is SNHLY and CDR2 FYNNEI. Trimming cost V 6 bases and J 12 bases; bases outside gene matches: 9. Written as DNA, the CDR3 is TGTGCCAGCAGCTTCCGGGACAGGGGGCGCATGTACTTC. As protein: CASSFRDRGRMYF.

This clonotype was observed many times. The genes are TRBV10-3 and TRBJ1-1, with D possibly matching TRBD1 (6 bases). This CDR3 contains 13 residues. V was clipped by 10 bases and J by 5 bases, with 17 bases between them. CDR1 and CDR2 from the germline V gene are ENHRY and SYGVKD. CDR3 sequence reads: CATAGAKGTEAFF. The CDR3 region has the DNA TGTGCCACTGCGGGGGCTAAGGGGACTGAAGCTTTCTTT.

The J gene is TRBJ2-7, the V gene TRBV10-3, with D tentatively TRBD1 or TRBD2 (6 bases each). Germline V gene sequence: CDR1 ENHRY, CDR2 SYGVKD. V was cut by 10 bases and J by 3 bases, with 22 bases left in between. The CDR3 is made up of 15 amino acids. In nucleotides, the CDR3 is TGTGCCAGCAGGGCCGGGGGACATTCGAGCTACGAGCAGTACTTC. Translating it yields CASRAGGHSSYEQYF.

The chain employs TRBV7-2 and TRBJ1-1; D is perhaps TRBD1 (5 bases). V shed 6 bases and J shed 0 bases, with 17 bases lying between them. Per the germline V gene, CDR1 is SGHTA and CDR2 is FQGNSA. CDR3 length: 16 amino acids. The DNA of the CDR3 is TGTGCCAGCAGTGAGAGGGGCCTCGACATGAACACTGAAGCTTTCTTT. This sequence encodes CASSERGLDMNTEAFF.

This clonotype came up a few times. This sequence joins TRBV12-3 or TRBV12-4 and TRBJ1-5; D may be TRBD1 (5 bases). This CDR3 has 15 residues. Trimming shortened V by 4 bases and J by 0 bases, and 10 bases separated the two germline ends. Here the CDR3 DNA reads TGTGCCAGCAGTTGGCAGGGATTTAGCAATCAGCCCCAGCATTTT. It translates to CASSWQGFSNQPQHF.

V is TRBV7-9 and J is TRBJ2-5, with 14 bases fitting TRBD2. Germline CDR1 is SEHNR and CDR2 is FQNEAQ (reference sequence). V was clipped by 5 bases and J by 5 bases; unmatched bases: 10. There are 17 residues in the CDR3. The CDR3 is CASSRGTSGSWRETQYF. CDR3 DNA: TGTGCCAGCAGCCGTGGGACTAGCGGGAGTTGGCGGGAGACCCAGTACTTC. Looking up the rest from reference TRBV7-9 and TRBJ2-5 gives the full variable domain: DTGVSQNPRHKITKRGQNVTFRCDPISEHNRLYWYRQTLGQGPEFLTYFQNEAQLEKSRLLSDRFSAERPKGSFSTLEIQRTEQGDSAMYLCASSRGTSGSWRETQYFGPGTRLLVL.

A few counts support this clonotype. The rearrangement links TRBV2 to TRBJ2-2, with a tentative D call TRBD1 (5 bases). The CDR3 is 16 amino acids. V was cut by 3 bases and J by 5 bases, with 16 bases left in between. The germline CDR1 and CDR2 sequences are SNHLY and FYNNEI. The CDR3 sequence: CASSELGRVATGELFF. The CDR3 DNA follows: TGTGCCAGCAGTGAGCTAGGCAGGGTTGCAACCGGGGAGCTGTTTTTT.

Only a few counts were recorded for this clonotype. This chain joins TRBV20-1 and TRBJ2-7; D remains unclear. Germline lookup yields CDR1 DFQATT and CDR2 SNEGSKA (reference sequence). V shed 3 bases and J shed 1 base, with 10 bases lying between them. The CDR3 has 13 amino acids. In DNA form, the CDR3 reads TGCAGTGCTAGCCCAGACTTTTCCTACGAGCAGTACTTC. Protein: CSASPDFSYEQYF.

The V call is TRBV20-1, the J call TRBJ1-1; D uncertain. The germline gives CDR1 DFQATT, CDR2 SNEGSKA (reference sequence). The CDR3 is made up of 13 amino acids. The ends were cut back, 6 bases at V and 1 base at J, with 12 bases in the middle. CDR3 sequence reads: CSAGSAENTEAFF. CDR3 sequence (DNA): TGCAGTGCAGGTTCAGCAGAGAACACTGAAGCTTTCTTT.

This clonotype was detected many times. This rearrangement joins TRBV2 to TRBJ1-5; possibly TRBD1 for D (5 bases). This CDR3 region has 14 residues. V gave up 6 bases and J gave up 1 base, with 10 bases separating them. Germline CDR1 is SNHLY and CDR2 is FYNNEI. CDR3 in amino acids: CASRGGGSNQPQHF. The CDR3 DNA reads TGTGCCAGCAGGGGGGGAGGGAGCAATCAGCCCCAGCATTTT.

There are many counts of this clonotype. The V and J genes are TRBV10-3 and TRBJ1-2; D possibly corresponds to TRBD1 (5 bases). The CDR3 runs to 13 residues. Germline CDR1 reads ENHRY; CDR2 reads SYGVKD. V lost 7 bases to trimming and J lost 2 bases, with 11 bases between them. CDR3 in DNA: TGTGCCATCAAGACAGAGACCAACTATGGCTACACCTTC. It translates to CAIKTETNYGYTF.

This clonotype was recorded once. The rearrangement joins TRBV7-9 to TRBJ2-2; TRBD1 matches 8 bases. The CDR3 totals 16 residues. Germline CDR1 SEHNR, CDR2 FQNEAQ (reference sequence). V lost 6 bases, J lost 0 bases, and 6 bases stayed unmatched. CDR3 sequence: CASSKDRAPNTGELFF. The CDR3 nucleotides are TGTGCCAGCAGTAAGGACAGGGCCCCGAACACCGGGGAGCTGTTTTTT.

This chain uses TRBV19 with TRBJ1-2; 10 bases match TRBD1. CDR1 and CDR2 (germline): LNHDA, SQIVND (reference sequence). Germline trimming cut 4 bases from V and 2 bases from J; bases unmatched to any gene: 4. The CDR3 is 15 amino acids. The CDR3 region is CASSTRQGANYGYTF. CDR3 sequence (DNA): TGTGCCAGTAGTACCAGACAGGGGGCGAACTATGGCTACACCTTC. The entire variable domain, with the rest obtained from reference TRBV19 and TRBJ1-2, is as follows: DGGITQSPKYLFRKEGQNVTLSCEQNLNHDAMYWYRQDPGQGLRLIYYSQIVNDFQKGDIAEGYSVSREKKESFPLTVTSAQKNPTAFYLCASSTRQGANYGYTFGSGTRLTVV.

The V and J genes are TRBV7-4 and TRBJ1-6; tentative D call: TRBD1 (5 bases). CDR3 length: 16 residues. Germline V gene data show CDR1 as SGHVT and CDR2 as SQSDAQ. The germline V and J ends were trimmed by 3 bases and 9 bases, with 18 bases remaining between them. The CDR3: CASSFEAGRHGSPLHF. CDR3 coding DNA: TGTGCCAGCAGCTTTGAGGCAGGGCGGCATGGTTCACCCCTCCACTTT.

V and J are TRBV25-1 and TRBJ2-5; unclear D gene. V lost 11 bases and J lost 1, with 26 bases in between. The length of the CDR3 is 17 residues. Looked up from germline, CDR1 is MGHDK and CDR2 is SYGVNS. The CDR3 coding sequence is TGTGCCTGGAGAGCTAGAAGGTCCGTAGTCCTCCAAGAGACCCAGTACTTC. Translated: CAWRARRSVVLQETQYF. Full variable domain (outside the CDR3, taken from reference TRBV25-1 and TRBJ2-5): EADIYQTPRYLVIGTGKKITLECSQTMGHDKMYWYQQDPGMELHLIHYSYGVNSTEKGDLSSESTVSRIRTEHFPLTLESARPSHTSQYLCAWRARRSVVLQETQYFGPGTRLLVL.

The sample holds a few counts of this clonotype. In DNA, the CDR3 is TGTGCCAGCAAATCGTATAGGGAACGGGAGACCCAGTACTTC. It yields the protein CASKSYRERETQYF. The rearrangement uses TRBV6-5 and TRBJ2-5; D call uncertain. Germline V gene data show CDR1 as MNHEY and CDR2 as SVGAGI. Trimming took 7 bases from V and 5 from J, leaving 17 bases between them. The CDR3 loop spans 14 amino acids.

There are a few counts of this clonotype. This chain uses TRBV6-6 with TRBJ2-5; weak D call: TRBD2 (6 bases). The V and J ends lost 7 bases and 4 bases respectively, with 13 bases between them. Germline CDR1 MNHNY, CDR2 SVGAGI (reference sequence). The CDR3 covers 13 residues. CDR3 nucleotides: TGTGCCAGCAAGGGCTCCGGGGGAGAGACCCAGTACTTC. Residues: CASKGSGGETQYF.

This CDR3 reads CASSHGRDSYYEQYF. Written as DNA, the CDR3 is TGTGCCAGCAGCCATGGCAGGGATTCCTACTACGAGCAGTACTTC. The chain couples TRBV7-9 to TRBJ2-7; TRBD1 is a possible D gene (5 bases). Germline V gene data show CDR1 as SEHNR and CDR2 as FQNEAQ (reference sequence). Trimming took off 5 bases at V and 3 bases at J, with 17 bases between the two ends. The CDR3 loop spans 15 amino acids.

This clonotype was detected many times. This chain joins TRBV29-1 and TRBJ2-2, with D unclear. The CDR3 has 14 amino acids. Germline assignment: CDR1 SQVTM and CDR2 ANQGSEA. Trimming pared 5 bases from V and 3 bases from J, leaving 13 bases between. The CDR3 is CSVPGRYHTGELFF. In nucleotides, the CDR3 is TGCAGCGTTCCCGGCAGATACCACACCGGGGAGCTGTTTTTT.

The chain uses TRBV12-3 or TRBV12-4 and TRBJ1-5; 7 bases are a match to TRBD1. This CDR3 contains 14 residues. Losses at the gene ends were 6 bases for V and 10 bases for J; bases not matched to a gene: 12. The CDR3 region is CASRWTGPGQPQHF. CDR3 sequence (DNA): TGTGCCAGCAGGTGGACAGGCCCGGGCCAACCCCAGCATTTT.

This clonotype has ten or more counts. The chain joins TRBV10-3 to TRBJ1-2; a possible D gene is TRBD1 (6 bases). The CDR3 runs to 14 residues. Trimming removed 6 bases at V and 5 bases at J, with 16 bases between. Germline V gene sequence: CDR1 ENHRY, CDR2 SYGVKD. The CDR3 loop is CAISAEGQPYGYTF. The DNA of the CDR3 is TGTGCCATCAGCGCTGAAGGACAGCCGTATGGCTACACCTTC.

At least ten counts were recorded for this clonotype. J is TRBJ1-2 and V is TRBV29-1; 7 bases agree with TRBD1. The V segment lost 4 bases and the J segment 5 bases; nucleotides outside the gene matches: 10. Per germline, CDR1 SQVTM and CDR2 ANQGSEA. This CDR3 has 14 residues. In nucleotides, the CDR3 is TGCAGCGTTGTAGGGGCAGGGGGAATATATGGCTACACCTTC. It specifies CSVVGAGGIYGYTF.

This clonotype was picked up many times. This chain joins TRBV7-9 and TRBJ2-7; D remains ambiguous. The CDR3 runs 14 residues. Germline V gene sequence: CDR1 SEHNR, CDR2 FQNEAQ (reference sequence). V was clipped by 1 base and J by 2 bases, with 9 bases between them. As DNA, the CDR3 is TGTGCCAGCAGCTTAGGGGCCAACGCCTACGAGCAGTACTTC. Translated, it gives CASSLGANAYEQYF.

The chain has TRBV7-9 and TRBJ1-3, with 8 bases identical to TRBD1. CDR1 and CDR2 (germline): SEHNR, FQNEAQ (reference sequence). The V gene end was trimmed by 7 bases and the J gene end by 0 bases; junction bases not matched to a gene: 11. CDR3 length: 17 residues. The CDR3 sequence is CASNPGTGYNSGNTIYF. DNA for the CDR3: TGTGCCAGCAATCCCGGGACAGGCTATAACTCTGGAAACACCATATATTTT.